This T cell receptor (beta chain) is from a study of blood T cell repertoires in COVID-19. Whole-study context: Italy, Spain and the United States were the sources of the convalescent and acute COVID-19 samples.

This CDR3 is 15 amino acids long. Germline V gene lookup returns CDR1 LGHDT and CDR2 YNNKEL (reference sequence). V lost 1 base and J lost 2, with 9 bases in between. Clones were read by immunoSEQ multiplex PCR, and TCRdb kept only the in-frame ones, dropping some. The sample lists tens of thousands of clones, roughly 90% occurring once. This sequence joins TRBV3-1 (or the pseudogene TRBV3-2) and TRBJ1-3; D not resolved. The clonotype originates from a woman in her 50s with acute or convalescent COVID-19. The material sequenced was peripheral blood. The CDR3 DNA is TGTGCCAGCAGCCAAGCCGGAGGAGCTGGAAACACCATATATTTT. Protein product: CASSQAGGAGNTIYF.